The text below deals with one T cell receptor (beta chain). What it binds is not known. The data were taken from a study of cytomegalovirus exposure and HLA in healthy donors. As for the study in general: Among the roughly 370 genotyped donors, 81% were placed in the Caucasian-associated ancestry cluster. Whole-study results and caveats: In vitro work confirmed that a few CMV-associated chains recognize CMV antigens. Most TCR sequences showed up rarely, but some public TCRs showed up in many donors.

The germline V gene has CDR1 LNHDA and CDR2 SQIVND (reference sequence). This CDR3 has 14 residues. V lost 1 base to trimming and J lost 3 bases, with 10 bases between them. This PCR relied on a set of 60 Vbeta primers and 13 Jbeta primers. Clones were sequenced by immunoSEQ multiplex PCR, and TCRdb holds only the in-frame ones, with some missing. The sample records about 130,000 clones, 60% to 80% being singletons. This chain uses TRBV19 with TRBJ2-7; D is unresolved. Sequencing used PBMCs. This TCR came from a woman aged 50 to 60 in good health and CMV-seronegative. The chain's CDR3 is CASSIASDYYEQYF. The CDR3 coding sequence is TGTGCCAGTAGTATAGCGTCAGATTACTACGAGCAGTACTTC.